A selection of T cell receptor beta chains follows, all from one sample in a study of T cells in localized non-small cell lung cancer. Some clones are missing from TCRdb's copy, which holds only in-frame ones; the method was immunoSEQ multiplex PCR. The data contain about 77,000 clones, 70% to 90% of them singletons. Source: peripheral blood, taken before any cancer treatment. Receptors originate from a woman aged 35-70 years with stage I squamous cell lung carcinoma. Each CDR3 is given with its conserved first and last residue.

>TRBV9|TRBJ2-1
CASSVEPMNYNEQFF
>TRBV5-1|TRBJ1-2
CASSLGGTAGDGYTF
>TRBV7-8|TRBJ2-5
CASSEISGADGTQYF
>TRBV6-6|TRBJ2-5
CASSTTNQETQYF
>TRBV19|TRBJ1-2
CASTAQGAYGYTF
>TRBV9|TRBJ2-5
CASSVGAGYQETQYF
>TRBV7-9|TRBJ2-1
CASSSPSSGGAEEDEQFF
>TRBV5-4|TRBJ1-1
CASSLAGRREAFF
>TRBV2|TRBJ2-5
CASSPGRETQYF
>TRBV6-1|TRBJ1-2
CASSEVGGNYGYTF
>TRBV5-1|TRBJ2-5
CASSLAVGETQYF
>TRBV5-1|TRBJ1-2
CASSSHTGDPNYGYTF
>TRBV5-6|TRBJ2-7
CASSSQYRKAGGYEQYF
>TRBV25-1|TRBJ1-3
CASSEFGGRGLGNTIYF
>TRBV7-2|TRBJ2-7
CASSIGPVGEQYF
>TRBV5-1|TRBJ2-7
CASSFGQARYEQYF